What follows are 22 T cell receptor beta chains derived from one specimen sequenced in a study of OX40 agonist ivuxolimab in advanced cancers. Profiled with immunoSEQ multiplex PCR; TCRdb holds only in-frame clones, not every one. The table includes tens of thousands of clones, approximately 80% detected once. The input for sequencing was CD4+ or CD8+ T cells sorted from blood, taken in a trial of the OX40 agonist ivuxolimab. These receptors all stem from an adult with an advanced solid tumor such as melanoma, head and neck, liver or kidney cancer.

The gene calls are TRBV19 and TRBJ2-3; D assignment may be TRBD1 or TRBD2 (5 bases each). Trimming stripped 9 bases from V and 2 bases from J, with 9 bases between. The CDR3 runs to 12 residues. The germline V gene has CDR1 LNHDA and CDR2 SQIVND (reference sequence). The CDR3 loop is CARQGPTDTQYF. CDR3 nucleotide sequence: TGTGCCAGGCAGGGACCCACAGATACGCAGTATTTT.

The chain links TRBV28 to TRBJ2-7; 7 bases line up with TRBD1. This CDR3 spans 14 amino acids. Germline V lookup: CDR1 MDHEN, CDR2 SYDVKM. V was clipped by 5 bases and J by 5 bases; unmatched bases: 9. CDR3 sequence: CASSPPDRAHEQYV. The CDR3 coding sequence is TGTGCCAGCAGTCCCCCCGACAGGGCCCACGAGCAGTACGTC.

This chain joins TRBV27 and TRBJ2-5, with 10 bases fitting TRBD2. The CDR3 sequence is 15 residues long. The germline V gene encodes CDR1 MNHEY and CDR2 SMNVEV (reference sequence). V lost 3 bases to trimming and J lost 5 bases; unmatched junction nucleotides: 6. CDR3 amino acids: CASSLSLAGDETQYF. The CDR3 DNA sequence: TGTGCCAGCAGTTTGTCGCTAGCGGGGGACGAGACCCAGTACTTC.

J is TRBJ2-1 and V is TRBV30, with TRBD1 matching over 11 bases. Per the germline V gene, CDR1 is GTSNPN and CDR2 is SVGIG (reference sequence). The CDR3 sequence is 15 residues long. Trimming at V came to 4 bases and at J to 4 bases, leaving 6 bases not matched to a gene. The CDR3: CAWKAGTGGYNEQFF. Written as DNA, the CDR3 is TGTGCCTGGAAAGCCGGGACAGGGGGTTACAATGAGCAGTTCTTC.

The rearrangement uses TRBV11-1 and TRBJ2-7, with a possible D match to TRBD2 (6 bases). V dropped 7 bases and J dropped 3 bases, with 10 bases sitting between them. CDR1 SGHAT and CDR2 FQDESV come from the germline V gene (reference sequence). This CDR3 region has 12 residues. The CDR3 region is CASTEEGYEQYF. DNA for the CDR3: TGTGCCAGCACTGAGGAGGGCTACGAGCAGTACTTC.

This clone was recorded a few times. The chain couples TRBV7-2 to TRBJ1-3; D not resolved. Trimming took off 3 bases at V and 0 bases at J, with 9 bases between the two ends. The CDR3 is 15 residues long. The germline gives CDR1 SGHTA, CDR2 FQGNSA. The CDR3 loop is CASSFGEYSGNTIYF. The CDR3, as DNA: TGTGCCAGCAGCTTTGGGGAGTACTCTGGAAACACCATATATTTT.

V is TRBV4-1 and J is TRBJ2-7; D not certain. CDR1 MGHRA and CDR2 YSYEKL come from the germline V gene. The CDR3 runs to 12 residues. With 0 bases removed from V and 6 bases from J, the gap between germline ends came to 6 bases. The CDR3, as DNA: TGCGCCAGCAGCCAAGATCTGCGCGAGCAGTACTTC. Translating gives CASSQDLREQYF.

The chain couples TRBV19 to TRBJ1-5; TRBD1 is a possible D gene (6 bases). The ends were cut back, 0 bases at V and 4 bases at J, with 7 bases in the middle. CDR1 is LNHDA, CDR2 SQIVND, per germline (reference sequence). This CDR3 is 14 amino acids long. This CDR3 is CASSIETGNQPQHF. CDR3 bases: TGTGCCAGTAGTATAGAAACAGGGAATCAGCCCCAGCATTTT.

The chain joins TRBV19 to TRBJ1-1, with 7 bases identical to TRBD1. Germline CDR1 and CDR2: LNHDA and SQIVND (reference sequence). J lost 11 bases, V lost 5 bases, and 5 bases had no gene match. The CDR3 runs to 11 residues. The CDR3 region is CASSARGSAFF. CDR3 in DNA: TGTGCCAGTAGTGCCAGGGGGTCGGCTTTCTTT.

The J gene is TRBJ1-1, the V gene TRBV6-5; D call uncertain. From germline, CDR1 is MNHEY and CDR2 SVGAGI. The CDR3 is made up of 14 amino acids. Trimming removed 8 bases at V and 4 bases at J, with 17 bases between. The CDR3 loop is CASRAISPPTEAFF. The CDR3, as DNA: TGTGCCAGCCGGGCCATATCACCCCCCACTGAAGCTTTCTTT.

This chain uses TRBV15 with TRBJ1-1, with D tentatively TRBD1 (5 bases). CDR3 length equals 15 residues. In germline, CDR1 is LNHNV, CDR2 YYDKDF (reference sequence). V lost 3 bases, J lost 0 bases, and 11 bases lay in between. This CDR3 is CATSSDGGLNTEAFF. Here the CDR3 DNA reads TGTGCCACCAGCAGTGACGGGGGATTGAACACTGAAGCTTTCTTT.

This chain links TRBV6-5 with TRBJ2-7; no clear D gene. The V gene lost 6 bases and the J gene lost 4 bases, with 13 bases spanning the gap. Germline values: CDR1 MNHEY, CDR2 SVGAGI. The CDR3 is 13 amino acids. The CDR3 nucleotides are TGTGCCAGCAGCCCCGGGTTCCCTTACGAGCAGTACTTC. Protein sequence: CASSPGFPYEQYF.

This chain uses TRBV9 with TRBJ2-2, with 12 bases aligning to TRBD2. With V trimmed by 0 bases and J by 6 bases, 15 bases remained unmatched. This CDR3 has 20 residues. Germline V CDR1 and CDR2: SGDLS, YYNGEE. CDR3 nucleotide sequence: TGTGCCAGCAGCGTAGCAGGTCGACTAGCGGGAGACTTGTACGCCGGGGAGCTGTTTTTT. Encoded protein: CASSVAGRLAGDLYAGELFF.

The V call is TRBV5-5, the J call TRBJ1-4, with 7 bases aligning to TRBD1. Germline V gene data show CDR1 as SGHKS and CDR2 as YYEKEE (reference sequence). The V segment lost 4 bases and the J segment 8 bases; nucleotides outside the gene matches: 11. The CDR3 consists of 15 residues. The CDR3: CASSLGTARGEKLFF. CDR3 sequence (DNA): TGTGCCAGCAGCCTTGGGACAGCCAGGGGGGAAAAACTGTTTTTT.

The chain carries TRBV30 and TRBJ2-7; the D gene is possibly TRBD2 (5 bases). The germline gives CDR1 GTSNPN, CDR2 SVGIG (reference sequence). The V end was cut by 0 bases, the J end by 5 bases, with 8 bases between. The CDR3 runs 12 residues. The CDR3 is CAWSVLGNEQYF. For the CDR3, the DNA is TGTGCCTGGAGTGTACTAGGGAACGAGCAGTACTTC.

The chain uses TRBV6-6 and TRBJ1-1; D uncertain. Germline V gene data show CDR1 as MNHNY and CDR2 as SVGAGI (reference sequence). The V end lost 7 bases, the J end lost 1 base, and 7 bases lay between the germline ends. The CDR3 is made up of 12 amino acids. The CDR3 here is CASNSGNTEAFF. CDR3 nucleotide sequence: TGTGCCAGCAACTCAGGGAACACTGAAGCTTTCTTT.

The gene calls are TRBV2 and TRBJ2-1, with a tentative D call TRBD2 (7 bases). This CDR3 has 15 residues. The germline V gene encodes CDR1 SNHLY and CDR2 FYNNEI. V was shortened by 7 bases and J by 1 base, with 14 bases between the two germline ends. CDR3: CASKGGLGSYNEQFF. In nucleotides, the CDR3 is TGTGCCAGCAAGGGGGGGCTAGGGTCCTACAATGAGCAGTTCTTC.

The V gene is TRBV25-1, the J gene TRBJ1-2; D is uncertain. CDR1 MGHDK and CDR2 SYGVNS come from the germline V gene. The length of the CDR3 is 12 residues. V lost 3 bases, J lost 6 bases, and 8 bases lay in between. Written as DNA, the CDR3 is TGTGCCAGCAGTGACGGCAGCAATGGCTACACCTTC. It encodes CASSDGSNGYTF.

The chain joins TRBV5-1 to TRBJ2-7; 7 bases are shared with TRBD1. Unmatched junction bases numbered 6, after V lost 0 bases and J lost 6 bases. The germline gives CDR1 SGHRS, CDR2 YFSETQ. The CDR3 runs 14 residues. The CDR3 region has the DNA TGCGCCAGCAGCTTGGGCCAGGGGGACGGCGAGCAGTACTTC. Residues: CASSLGQGDGEQYF. Variable domain in full (rest from reference TRBV5-1 and TRBJ2-7): KAGVTQTPRYLIKTRGQQVTLSCSPISGHRSVSWYQQTPGQGLQFLFEYFSETQRNKGNFPGRFSGRQFSNSRSEMNVSTLELGDSALYLCASSLGQGDGEQYFGPGTRLTVT.

The CDR3 sequence is CASSQGQGGWNIQYF. The CDR3 DNA is TGTGCCAGCAGCCAGGGACAGGGAGGTTGGAACATTCAGTACTTC. The chain employs TRBV7-9 and TRBJ2-4; TRBD1 aligns across 9 bases. Trimming at V came to 5 bases and at J to 7 bases, leaving 9 bases not matched to a gene. CDR3 length: 15 amino acids. The germline CDR1 and CDR2 sequences are SEHNR and FQNEAQ (reference sequence). Full variable domain (missing parts from reference TRBV7-9 and TRBJ2-4): DTGVSQNPRHKITKRGQNVTFRCDPISEHNRLYWYRQTLGQGPEFLTYFQNEAQLEKSRLLSDRFSAERPKGSFSTLEIQRTEQGDSAMYLCASSQGQGGWNIQYFGAGTRLSVL.

V gene TRBV15 combines with J gene TRBJ2-5, with TRBD2 matching over 15 bases. V was pared by 2 bases and J by 7 bases, with 5 bases of the junction left unmatched. Germline V gene lookup returns CDR1 LNHNV and CDR2 YYDKDF (reference sequence). This CDR3 is 16 amino acids long. This CDR3 is CATSRWTSGGAGTQYF. CDR3 sequence (DNA): TGTGCCACCAGCAGATGGACTAGCGGGGGGGCTGGGACCCAGTACTTC.

This chain links TRBV19 with TRBJ2-3, with 10 bases fitting TRBD1. The germline V gene encodes CDR1 LNHDA and CDR2 SQIVND (reference sequence). V dropped 11 bases and J dropped 4; count of bases not matched to a gene: 9. The CDR3 totals 14 residues. This CDR3 is CAVWDRGISDTQYF. The CDR3 coding sequence is TGTGCCGTCTGGGACAGGGGCATTTCAGATACGCAGTATTTT.